These 8 T cell receptor beta chains share one sample of origin, sequenced in a study of blood T cell repertoires in COVID-19. TCRdb's copy holds only in-frame clones and misses some; the assay was immunoSEQ multiplex PCR. Among about 220,000 clones listed, about 86% were seen once. The sequencing sample was made of PBMCs or T cells enriched from blood (not recorded which). These receptors all come from a woman in her 50s with acute COVID-19.

V and J are TRBV30 and TRBJ1-5; perhaps TRBD1 as D (6 bases). The V end was cut by 2 bases, the J end by 2 bases, with 16 bases between. The CDR3 has 16 residues. CDR1 is GTSNPN and CDR2 is SVGIG in the germline V gene (reference sequence). The CDR3 DNA reads as TGTGCCTGGAGTAGAGGGGCGGGGGCCGGCAATCAGCCCCAGCATTTT. It yields the protein CAWSRGAGAGNQPQHF.

The chain couples TRBV5-6 to TRBJ2-5, with 7 bases aligning to TRBD1. The J segment lost 3 bases and the V segment lost 3 bases, leaving 5 bases of the junction unmatched. CDR3 size: 14 residues. Germline CDR1 is SGHDT and CDR2 is YYEEEE. In DNA, the CDR3 is TGTGCCAGCAGCTACTTAGACAGGGAAGAGACCCAGTACTTC. Encoded protein: CASSYLDREETQYF.

V and J are TRBV18 and TRBJ2-7; maybe TRBD2 (6 bases). The CDR3 extends over 13 amino acids. Trimming removed 3 bases at V and 4 bases at J, with 10 bases between. Germline V gives CDR1 KGHSH, CDR2 LQKENI. The chain's CDR3 is CASSPRGFYEQYF. Here the CDR3 DNA reads TGTGCCAGCTCACCTCGGGGGTTTTACGAGCAGTACTTC.

This chain joins TRBV29-1 and TRBJ1-5; possibly TRBD1 for D (5 bases). CDR3 length: 13 residues. Trimming removed 4 bases from V and 0 bases from J, with 7 bases in between. Germline V gives CDR1 SQVTM, CDR2 ANQGSEA. In nucleotides, the CDR3 is TGCAGCGTTGGGGGGGATAGCAATCAGCCCCAGCATTTT. Protein: CSVGGDSNQPQHF.

The gene calls are TRBV4-1 and TRBJ2-7; 7 bases match TRBD2. The ends lost 4 bases at V and 5 bases at J; junction bases unmatched: 17. Per the germline V gene, CDR1 is MGHRA and CDR2 is YSYEKL. This CDR3 is built from 17 residues. The CDR3 loop reads CASSPGDFGAREDEQYF. The CDR3 DNA is TGCGCCAGCAGCCCCGGTGATTTTGGGGCCCGGGAGGACGAGCAGTACTTC.

The chain is built from TRBV3-1 (or the pseudogene TRBV3-2) and TRBJ1-1; D unresolved. Between the trimmed V and J ends, which lost 1 base and 4 bases, there was a span of 7 bases. CDR3 length equals 13 residues. Germline values: CDR1 LGHDT, CDR2 YNNKEL (reference sequence). CDR3 sequence: CASSQVIGTEAFF. The CDR3 bases are TGTGCCAGCAGCCAAGTTATCGGCACTGAAGCTTTCTTT.

The rearrangement links TRBV2 to TRBJ1-2; 9 nucleotides agree with TRBD1. This CDR3 contains 14 residues. Germline V lookup: CDR1 SNHLY, CDR2 FYNNEI. Trimming removed 6 bases from V and 4 bases from J; junction bases left unmatched: 6. CDR3 DNA sequence: TGTGCCAGCAGAGGGTCGACAGGGGGCTATGGCTACACCTTC. Its protein product is CASRGSTGGYGYTF.

The V gene is TRBV28, the J gene TRBJ1-6; no clear D gene. V was pared by 5 bases and J by 1 base, with 3 bases between. Germline loops: CDR1 MDHEN, CDR2 SYDVKM. The CDR3 runs to 13 residues. The CDR3 DNA follows: TGTGCCAGCAGTCCGTCCTATAATTCACCCCTCCACTTT. Protein: CASSPSYNSPLHF.